This T cell receptor beta chain derives from a study of vaccination effects on CD4 cells after COVID-19. Turning to the study itself: All participants had two doses of either the BNT162b2 or mRNA-1273 vaccine. The study, taken as a whole, reports: In the study, convalescent patients were few, and early post-infection timepoints were absent.

A word on this clone: Its specificity is not known.

Some clones are missing from TCRdb's copy, which holds only in-frame ones; the method was immunoSEQ multiplex PCR. Of fewer than 65,000 clones listed, roughly 80% are singletons. This CDR3 has 16 amino acids. V was pared by 6 bases and J by 0 bases, with 8 bases of the junction left unmatched. CDR1 LNHDA and CDR2 SQIVND come from the germline V gene (reference sequence). Sequencing followed a ViraFEST assay step that expanded antigen-specific CD4+ T cells with viral peptide pools. Isolating CD4+ T cells followed approximately nine days of culture. The study found no prior SARS-CoV-2 infection in the vaccine recipients, who tested negative for nucleocapsid antibodies. IL-2 at around 9.8 IU/ml and peptides at 8.5 to 10 ug/ml were added to cultured PBMC, fewer than 2.5 million per well.

The sequence was collected from a human donor who received a COVID-19 vaccine. Sequences were derived from CD4+ T cells from PBMCs cultured with HCoV-OC43 spike peptides, sampled before COVID-19 vaccination. Stated subset: HCoV-OC43 spike overlapping peptide pool stimulation. V usage is TRBV19 and J usage is TRBJ2-1; TRBD2 matches at 7 bases. The CDR3 DNA reads as TGTGCCAGTAGGCCGCGGGAGTTACTCTCCTACAATGAGCAGTTCTTC. Encoded protein: CASRPRELLSYNEQFF.